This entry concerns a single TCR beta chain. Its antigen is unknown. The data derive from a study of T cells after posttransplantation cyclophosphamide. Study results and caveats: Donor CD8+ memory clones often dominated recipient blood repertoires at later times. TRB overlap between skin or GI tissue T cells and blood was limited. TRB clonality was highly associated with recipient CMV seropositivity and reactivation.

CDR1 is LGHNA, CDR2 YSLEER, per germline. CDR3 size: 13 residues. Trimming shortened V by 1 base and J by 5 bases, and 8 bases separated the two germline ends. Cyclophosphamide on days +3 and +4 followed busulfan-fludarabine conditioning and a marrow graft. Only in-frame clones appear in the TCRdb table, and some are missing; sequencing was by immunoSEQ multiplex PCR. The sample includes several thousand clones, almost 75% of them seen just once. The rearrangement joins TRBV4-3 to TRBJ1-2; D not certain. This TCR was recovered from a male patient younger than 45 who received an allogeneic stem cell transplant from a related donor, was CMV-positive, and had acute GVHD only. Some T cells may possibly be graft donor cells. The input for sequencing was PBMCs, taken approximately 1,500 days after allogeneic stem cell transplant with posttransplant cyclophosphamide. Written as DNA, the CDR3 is TGCGCCAGCAGCCAAGGACAAGAGTATGGCTACACCTTC. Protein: CASSQGQEYGYTF.